This T cell receptor beta chain was documented in a study of T-cell reconstitution after alpha-beta-depleted transplantation in children. General study findings and limits: Reported findings indicate that, about two months after transplant, alpha-beta T cells came from several hundred expanded clones, which were derived from non-depleted graft cells.

V was cut by 0 bases and J by 0 bases, with 6 bases left in between. The germline CDR1 and CDR2 sequences are LGHNA and YSLEER. The CDR3 is 15 amino acids. This clonotype was counted many times. Antigen: not known. The authors prepared the TCRbeta library with unique molecular identifiers. From the PCR reads, TCRdb called clonotypes with MiXCR, one entry per CDR3 protein. The repertoire includes approximately 200,000 distinct CDR3 sequences, around 5.9% of them detected once, and around 4.1% sits in the top ten. Sample: PBMCs, taken before TCRalphabeta/CD19-depleted stem cell transplant. This chain links TRBV4-3 with TRBJ1-3; D is undetermined. This TCR was sampled from a girl less than two years old with combined immunodeficiency, due to receive a stem cell transplant. CDR3: CASSQERNSGNTIYF. The CDR3, as DNA: TGCGCCAGCAGCCAAGAGCGGAACTCTGGAAACACCATATATTTT.